These 5 T cell receptor beta chains came from one sample sequenced in a study of shared clonotypes between healthy human individuals. Sequencing was performed with immunoSEQ multiplex PCR; in TCRdb, only in-frame clones are kept and a portion is missing. The table has roughly 500,000 clones, about 96% seen once. The material sequenced was naive CD4+ T cells sorted from blood. Subset indicated: CD45RA+ positively selected. These receptors all come from a woman aged 30 to 39 in good health.

The V call is TRBV4-1, the J call TRBJ2-7; 12 bases line up with TRBD2. The CDR3 sequence is 18 residues long. The V gene end was trimmed by 3 bases and the J gene end by 5 bases; junction bases not matched to a gene: 14. Germline V CDR1 and CDR2: MGHRA, YSYEKL. For the CDR3, the DNA is TGCGCCAGCAGCCACCCTCCACTAGCGGGAGGCACCCCCGACGAGCAGTACTTC. Its translation is CASSHPPLAGGTPDEQYF.

The chain carries TRBV18 and TRBJ2-5; D call uncertain. The CDR3 is 15 amino acids. The germline CDR1 and CDR2 sequences are KGHSH and LQKENI. Between the trimmed V and J ends, which lost 0 bases and 2 bases, there was a span of 10 bases. The CDR3 coding sequence is TGTGCCAGCTCACCACCTATGGCAAGACAAGAGACCCAGTACTTC. As protein: CASSPPMARQETQYF.

The V gene is TRBV19, the J gene TRBJ1-5; 8 bases map to TRBD1. Trimming cost V 5 bases and J 7 bases; bases outside gene matches: 7. Germline V gene sequence: CDR1 LNHDA, CDR2 SQIVND (reference sequence). The CDR3 has 14 residues. CDR3 nucleotide sequence: TGTGCCAGTAGTTCAGGGGGCTTATACCAGCCCCAGCATTTT. Its protein is CASSSGGLYQPQHF.

V usage is TRBV19 and J usage is TRBJ2-7; 9 bases align to TRBD1. Germline CDR1 and CDR2: LNHDA and SQIVND (reference sequence). CDR3 length: 15 amino acids. Trimming at V came to 5 bases and at J to 1 base, leaving 6 bases not matched to a gene. In DNA form, the CDR3 reads TGTGCCAGTAGTCCCTCCGGGACAGGGTCCTACGAGCAGTACTTC. This sequence encodes CASSPSGTGSYEQYF.

This chain connects TRBV6-5 to TRBJ2-7; 9 bases line up with TRBD1. CDR3 size: 14 residues. V was clipped by 6 bases and J by 7 bases; unmatched bases: 10. From germline, CDR1 is MNHEY and CDR2 SVGAGI. The CDR3 reads CASRLDRGLPEQYF. CDR3 nucleotides: TGTGCCAGCAGACTGGACAGGGGACTCCCTGAGCAGTACTTC.